This TCR beta chain is drawn from a study of control samples from healthy donors and cancer patients. Sequencing was performed with immunoSEQ multiplex PCR; in TCRdb, only in-frame clones are kept and a portion is missing. The sample yields 60,000 to 75,000 clones, around 85% seen once. V gave up 5 bases and J gave up 2 bases; unmatched junction bases: 11. This CDR3 has 16 residues. Germline V gene data show CDR1 as SGHDN and CDR2 as FVKESK. The sequence came from a man aged 35-49 years in good health. Sequencing used blood. The rearrangement links TRBV14 to TRBJ1-1; TRBD1 agrees at 7 bases. CDR3: CASSDFYRGRNTEAFF. The CDR3 nucleotides read TGTGCCAGCAGCGATTTCTACAGGGGACGTAACACTGAAGCTTTCTTT.